The 22 T cell receptor beta chains listed next were all sequenced from one sample in a study of cytomegalovirus exposure and HLA in healthy donors. 13 Jbeta primers and 60 Vbeta primers were used for the PCR. Sequencing was performed with immunoSEQ multiplex PCR; in TCRdb, only in-frame clones are kept and a portion is missing. The table lists more than 150,000 clones, roughly four fifths of them singletons. Sequenced sample: PBMCs. Receptors were obtained from a man between 35 and 55 years old in good health and CMV-seronegative.

This clone was recorded only once. The conserved closing phenylalanine or tryptophan is absent in this CDR3, likely reflecting a read error. The V call is TRBV27, the J call TRBJ2-7, with TRBD1 as a possible D gene (6 bases). V shed 3 bases and J shed 4 bases, with 10 bases lying between them. Germline CDR1 and CDR2: MNHEY and SMNVEV (reference sequence). The CDR3 is 13 residues long. The CDR3 DNA reads as TGTGCCAGCAGTTTCGGGACATTGTACGAGCAGTACCTC. It encodes CASSFGTLYEQYL.

The chain is built from TRBV5-6 and TRBJ2-7; D is unclear. V gave up 5 bases and J gave up 1 base, with 10 bases separating them. From germline, CDR1 is SGHDT and CDR2 YYEEEE. The CDR3 sequence is 13 residues long. The CDR3 reads CASSLAGSYEQYF. The CDR3 DNA reads TGTGCCAGCAGTCTGGCAGGTTCCTACGAGCAGTACTTC.

The V and J genes are TRBV6-4 and TRBJ2-6, with TRBD2 as a possible D gene (5 bases). The CDR3 has 15 amino acids. Germline CDR1 reads MRHNA; CDR2 reads SNTAGT. V was trimmed by 6 bases and J by 4 bases, leaving 13 bases between them. As DNA, the CDR3 is TGTGCCAGCAGCCCTGTAGCGAGCGGGGCCAACGTCCTGACTTTC. Protein: CASSPVASGANVLTF.

This clone is a singleton in its sample. The chain carries TRBV10-3 and TRBJ2-3, with 7 positions matching TRBD2. CDR3 length equals 16 residues. Trimming took 4 bases from V and 3 from J; bases not matched to a gene: 10. The germline CDR1 and CDR2 sequences are ENHRY and SYGVKD. The CDR3 loop reads CAISGSHPGRTDTQYF. The CDR3 coding sequence is TGTGCCATCAGTGGAAGCCACCCCGGGAGGACAGATACGCAGTATTTT.

The rearrangement links TRBV28 to TRBJ2-1; 13 nucleotides align to TRBD2. This CDR3 contains 19 residues. The V and J ends lost 7 bases and 0 bases, in that order; junction bases with no gene match: 12. Germline values: CDR1 MDHEN, CDR2 SYDVKM. CDR3 region: CASISPGTSGVSSYNEQFF. For the CDR3, the DNA is TGTGCCAGCATCTCCCCCGGGACTAGCGGGGTAAGCTCCTACAATGAGCAGTTCTTC.

The chain is built from TRBV5-1 and TRBJ2-3; tentatively, D is TRBD2 (6 bases). The CDR3 has 15 amino acids. CDR1 is SGHRS, CDR2 YFSETQ, per germline. V was trimmed by 0 bases and J by 0 bases, leaving 8 bases between them. This CDR3 is CASSLVAESTDTQYF. The CDR3 DNA reads TGCGCCAGCAGCTTGGTAGCGGAAAGCACAGATACGCAGTATTTT.

This clone was seen a single time. The chain carries TRBV6-5 and TRBJ1-1; a weak D match, TRBD1 (6 bases). The germline CDR1 and CDR2 sequences are MNHEY and SVGAGI. This CDR3 contains 15 residues. V lost 2 bases, J lost 0 bases, and 10 bases lay in between. The DNA of the CDR3 is TGTGCCAGCAGTTACCTGGGGGCGGTGAACACTGAAGCTTTCTTT. Its translation is CASSYLGAVNTEAFF.

This clone was picked up a small number of times. V usage is TRBV7-9 and J usage is TRBJ1-4; 7 nucleotides align to TRBD1. From germline, CDR1 is SEHNR and CDR2 FQNEAQ (reference sequence). Trimming cost V 6 bases and J 5 bases; bases outside gene matches: 6. The CDR3 contains 14 residues. In DNA, the CDR3 is TGTGCCAGCAGTCCGGACAGGAGAAATGAAAAACTGTTTTTT. It yields the protein CASSPDRRNEKLFF.

This clone was picked up a small number of times. J is TRBJ1-1 and V is TRBV11-2, with D perhaps matching TRBD1 (6 bases). The germline CDR1 and CDR2 sequences are SGHAT and FQNNGV. This CDR3 is 15 amino acids long. V lost 5 bases, J lost 6 bases, and 19 bases lay in between. CDR3 bases: TGTGCCAGCAGCCTATCCTTAGGACGGACAGCTGAAGCTTTCTTT. Protein product: CASSLSLGRTAEAFF.

This clone was observed a single time. The genes are TRBV4-1 and TRBJ1-2; D uncertain. CDR1 MGHRA and CDR2 YSYEKL come from the germline V gene. CDR3 length equals 14 residues. V was shortened by 3 bases and J by 5 bases, with 13 bases between the two germline ends. The CDR3 sequence: CASSQERVVYGYTF. CDR3 coding DNA: TGCGCCAGCAGCCAGGAGAGGGTGGTATATGGCTACACCTTC.

The V gene is TRBV27, the J gene TRBJ2-1, with 7 bases identical to TRBD2. The ends lost 4 bases at V and 15 bases at J; junction bases unmatched: 6. Germline CDR1 reads MNHEY; CDR2 reads SMNVEV (reference sequence). The CDR3 loop spans 11 amino acids. The DNA for the CDR3 is TGTGCCAGCAGTTGGGGAGGGTCGCGGTTCTTC. Its translation: CASSWGGSRFF.

About this clone itself: The same CDR3 can be traced to other DNA sequences in this sample. This sequence joins TRBV7-9 and TRBJ2-1; D perhaps matches TRBD2 (5 bases). V shed 1 base and J shed 3 bases, with 10 bases lying between them. The CDR3 consists of 15 residues. CDR1 is SEHNR and CDR2 is FQNEAQ in the germline V gene (reference sequence). The CDR3 nucleotides are TGTGCCAGCAGCTTAGTTCTAGCTGGCTACAATGAGCAGTTCTTC. It yields the protein CASSLVLAGYNEQFF. The whole variable domain, filled in from reference TRBV7-9 and TRBJ2-1, reads DTGVSQNPRHKITKRGQNVTFRCDPISEHNRLYWYRQTLGQGPEFLTYFQNEAQLEKSRLLSDRFSAERPKGSFSTLEIQRTEQGDSAMYLCASSLVLAGYNEQFFGPGTRLTVL.

There are a few counts of this clone. The chain has TRBV5-6 and TRBJ1-4; 8 nucleotides align to TRBD1. V dropped 0 bases and J dropped 8; count of bases not matched to a gene: 0. This CDR3 comprises 13 residues. Germline V gene lookup returns CDR1 SGHDT and CDR2 YYEEEE. In DNA, the CDR3 is TGTGCCAGCAGCTTGGGGACAGGGGAAAAACTGTTTTTT. Translation: CASSLGTGEKLFF.

This clone came up once. This sequence joins TRBV27 and TRBJ1-5; tentative D call: TRBD1 (6 bases). V was cut by 3 bases and J by 4 bases, with 10 bases left in between. Germline values: CDR1 MNHEY, CDR2 SMNVEV (reference sequence). This CDR3 spans 14 amino acids. CDR3 residues: CASSFGTPNQPQHF. CDR3 bases: TGTGCCAGCAGTTTCGGGACACCTAATCAGCCCCAGCATTTT.

This sequence joins TRBV9 and TRBJ2-7, with 12 bases aligning to TRBD2. Germline values: CDR1 SGDLS, CDR2 YYNGEE. The CDR3 runs to 17 residues. The V segment lost 0 bases and the J segment 0 bases; nucleotides outside the gene matches: 4. CDR3 nucleotides: TGTGCCAGCAGCGTAGGCCCTAGCGGGAGGGTCTCCTACGAGCAGTACTTC. Its protein is CASSVGPSGRVSYEQYF.

This chain links TRBV5-8 with TRBJ2-3; 9 nucleotides align to TRBD2. The CDR3 is 15 amino acids. The trim removed 0 bases at V and 1 base at J, leaving 0 bases unmatched. Germline V gives CDR1 SGHTS, CDR2 YDEGEE. CDR3 bases: TGTGCCAGCAGCTTGGGGACTAGCGGCACAGATACGCAGTATTTT. As protein: CASSLGTSGTDTQYF.

The V call is TRBV7-9, the J call TRBJ2-2; 13 bases align to TRBD2. V trimming: 5 bases; J trimming: 7 bases; junction bases outside the gene matches: 4. This CDR3 is 15 amino acids long. Germline assignment: CDR1 SEHNR and CDR2 FQNEAQ (reference sequence). CDR3 residues: CASSPRTSGSGELFF. The CDR3 DNA reads as TGTGCCAGCAGCCCCCGGACTAGCGGGAGCGGGGAGCTGTTTTTT.

The chain is built from TRBV27 and TRBJ2-5; no reliable D call. With the DNA end fitting TRBJ2-7 better, the J assignment may be wrong. Germline CDR1 and CDR2: MNHEY and SMNVEV (reference sequence). The CDR3 consists of 13 residues. In DNA form, the CDR3 reads TGTGCCAGCGCCTACAGCCCCGAGTACGAGCAGTACTTC. Its protein is CASAYSPEYEQYF.

The chain employs TRBV7-8 and TRBJ2-5; D possibly corresponds to TRBD2 (6 bases). With 5 bases removed from V and 7 bases from J, the gap between germline ends came to 14 bases. CDR1 and CDR2 (germline): SGHVS, FQNEAQ. This CDR3 comprises 13 residues. CDR3 in DNA: TGTGCCAGCAGCACTGAGGAGGGGTCGACCCAGTACTTC. Residues: CASSTEEGSTQYF.

The rearrangement uses TRBV2 and TRBJ2-2, with D possibly TRBD1 on 5 matching bases. Trimming took 8 bases from V and 4 from J, leaving 17 bases between them. The CDR3 totals 15 residues. Germline V gene sequence: CDR1 SNHLY, CDR2 FYNNEI. The CDR3 protein is CASVYAVTGTGELFF. CDR3 bases: TGTGCCAGCGTGTACGCAGTTACAGGCACCGGGGAGCTGTTTTTT.

The V call is TRBV25-1, the J call TRBJ2-3; D is possibly TRBD2 (5 bases). The germline gives CDR1 MGHDK, CDR2 SYGVNS. The CDR3 length is 15 residues. V gave up 8 bases and J gave up 0 bases, with 15 bases separating them. The CDR3 DNA is TGTGCCAGCCTAAGGAGCGGCGGGAGCACAGATACGCAGTATTTT. This codes for CASLRSGGSTDTQYF.

V is TRBV5-1 and J is TRBJ2-1, with 7 bases that match TRBD2. This CDR3 is 17 amino acids long. Trimming took 4 bases from V and 3 from J; bases not matched to a gene: 13. The germline V gene has CDR1 SGHRS and CDR2 YFSETQ. In DNA form, the CDR3 reads TGCGCCAGCAGCCCGATTTGGGGGAGGGGAAACTACAATGAGCAGTTCTTC. Protein product: CASSPIWGRGNYNEQFF.